One sample yielded the 30 T cell receptor beta chains listed below, sequenced in a study of T cell repertoires in cytomegalovirus infection. TCRdb passed the reads through MiXCR, listing each CDR3 protein once. The data show 230,000 or so distinct CDR3 sequences, with about a sixth seen just once and about 45% held by the top ten. The sample comprised CD8+ T cells from PBMCs. Receptors were obtained from a human donor in good health (CMV status not recorded). Some clones in this sample may be carry-over from other donors' samples.

The V and J genes are TRBV28 and TRBJ1-5, with TRBD1 as a possible D gene (5 bases). V shed 5 bases and J shed 6 bases, with 11 bases lying between them. Germline V CDR1 and CDR2: MDHEN, SYDVKM. The CDR3 has 13 residues. The CDR3 DNA follows: TGTGCCAGCAGTACGGGGCCAGGTCAGCCCCAGCATTTT. Amino acid sequence: CASSTGPGQPQHF.

A few counts support this clonotype. The chain uses TRBV9 and TRBJ2-7; either TRBD1 or TRBD2 may supply D (5 bases each). Trimming left V 4 bases short and J 2 bases short, with 16 bases between. The germline gives CDR1 SGDLS, CDR2 YYNGEE. This CDR3 spans 15 amino acids. In DNA form, the CDR3 reads TGTGCCAGCAGCCCCCAAGGGGACGCAGCCTACGAGCAGTACTTC. The encoded protein is CASSPQGDAAYEQYF.

At least ten counts were recorded for this clonotype. This sequence joins TRBV7-2 and TRBJ1-1; D is perhaps TRBD1 (6 bases). CDR1 is SGHTA and CDR2 is FQGNSA in the germline V gene. The CDR3 contains 17 residues. The V end lost 5 bases, the J end lost 0 bases, and 19 bases lay between the germline ends. The CDR3 nucleotides read TGTGCCAGCAGCCCTAGGGGGGCGCCCGATATGAACACTGAAGCTTTCTTT. Encoded protein: CASSPRGAPDMNTEAFF.

The chain combines TRBV20-1 with TRBJ2-1; tentative D call: TRBD2 (6 bases). Germline V gives CDR1 DFQATT, CDR2 SNEGSKA (reference sequence). The V gene lost 5 bases and the J gene lost 2 bases, with 16 bases spanning the gap. This CDR3 is 15 amino acids long. CDR3 protein: CSADLRGIPYNEQFF. CDR3 nucleotides: TGCAGTGCTGATCTACGGGGGATACCCTACAATGAGCAGTTCTTC.

The J gene is TRBJ2-7, the V gene TRBV7-9; D perhaps matches TRBD1 (6 bases). V dropped 5 bases and J dropped 7 bases, with 21 bases sitting between them. The V gene's germline CDR1 is SEHNR and CDR2 FQNEAQ (reference sequence). The CDR3 runs 15 residues. The CDR3 DNA reads as TGTGCCAGCAGCGGTAGCGTCAGGGGCGCGGGTGAGCAGTACTTC. Protein product: CASSGSVRGAGEQYF.

This chain joins TRBV29-1 and TRBJ2-2, with D tentatively TRBD2 (5 bases). This CDR3 region has 15 residues. V was clipped by 4 bases and J by 4 bases, with 16 bases between them. Germline V gene data show CDR1 as SQVTM and CDR2 as ANQGSEA. The CDR3 nucleotides are TGCAGCGTTGCGACGGTCCCCGAGGGCACCGGGGAGCTGTTTTTT. As protein: CSVATVPEGTGELFF.

There are many counts of this clonotype. J is TRBJ2-1 and V is TRBV7-6; the match to TRBD2 covers 7 bases. From germline, CDR1 is SGHVS and CDR2 FNYEAQ. The CDR3 consists of 15 residues. The ends lost 5 bases at V and 4 bases at J; junction bases unmatched: 8. As DNA, the CDR3 is TGTGCCAGCAGCATGGACGAGCGGGGTTACAATGAGCAGTTCTTC. Its protein product is CASSMDERGYNEQFF. Combining the CDR3 with reference TRBV7-6 and TRBJ2-1 gives the whole variable domain GAGVSQSPRYKVTKRGQDVALRCDPISGHVSLYWYRQALGQGPEFLTYFNYEAQQDKSGLPNDRFSAERPEGSISTLTIQRTEQRDSAMYRCASSMDERGYNEQFFGPGTRLTVL.

Many counts were recorded for this clonotype. The V call is TRBV7-3, the J call TRBJ1-1; D remains unclear. Between the trimmed V and J ends, which lost 1 base and 6 bases, there was a span of 9 bases. The germline CDR1 and CDR2 sequences are SGHTA and FQGTGA. The CDR3 length is 13 residues. The CDR3 sequence: CASSLNAGSEAFF. The CDR3 nucleotides read TGTGCCAGCAGCTTAAATGCAGGATCTGAAGCTTTCTTT.

The sample holds many counts of this clonotype. The chain recombines TRBV7-6 with TRBJ1-4; 8 nucleotides align to TRBD1. The CDR3 has 14 amino acids. CDR1 SGHVS and CDR2 FNYEAQ come from the germline V gene. V shed 4 bases, J shed 5 bases, and the junction held 3 bases outside the gene matches. CDR3 residues: CASSSGGKNEKLFF. CDR3 DNA sequence: TGTGCCAGCAGCTCAGGGGGCAAGAATGAAAAACTGTTTTTT.

This clonotype was picked up a small number of times. The rearrangement links TRBV28 to TRBJ2-4; D not resolved. Germline V gives CDR1 MDHEN, CDR2 SYDVKM. The CDR3 covers 14 residues. V lost 9 bases and J lost 0, with 12 bases in between. CDR3 coding DNA: TGTGCCAGTCACCGCCGGCTAGCCAAAAACATTCAGTACTTC. This encodes CASHRRLAKNIQYF.

This clonotype was counted ten times or more. V and J are TRBV7-2 and TRBJ2-5; weak D call: TRBD2 (5 bases). Germline values: CDR1 SGHTA, CDR2 FQGNSA. The CDR3 sequence is 16 residues long. V was pared by 1 base and J by 5 bases, with 17 bases between. As DNA, the CDR3 is TGTGCCAGCAGCTTAGGACTAAGCCCTCGAGGGGAGACCCAGTACTTC. Encoded protein: CASSLGLSPRGETQYF.

This clonotype was seen a handful of times. The CDR3 DNA reads as TGTGCCAGCAGCTTGGACAGGGGGGGCTATGGCTACACCTTC. This encodes CASSLDRGGYGYTF. This rearrangement joins TRBV5-8 to TRBJ1-2; TRBD1 matches at 8 bases. The CDR3 is 14 residues long. The V gene end was trimmed by 0 bases and the J gene end by 4 bases; junction bases not matched to a gene: 2. Germline-derived CDR1 and CDR2 are SGHTS and YDEGEE.

This clonotype was detected only a few times. The chain has TRBV7-9 and TRBJ2-5; D may be TRBD1 (7 bases). The V gene's germline CDR1 is SEHNR and CDR2 FQNEAQ (reference sequence). CDR3 length: 15 amino acids. V lost 5 bases to trimming and J lost 7 bases, with 20 bases between them. DNA for the CDR3: TGTGCCAGCAGCCCCCGGGGACAGCCGGAGGGGACCCAGTACTTC. This encodes CASSPRGQPEGTQYF.

This sequence joins TRBV28 and TRBJ1-6; 9 bases match TRBD1. Germline trimming cut 5 bases from V and 2 bases from J; bases unmatched to any gene: 7. Germline CDR1 is MDHEN and CDR2 is SYDVKM. The CDR3 sequence is 17 residues long. The CDR3 coding sequence is TGTGCCAGCAGTACAGCAAGACAGGGGGCCTATAATTCACCCCTCCACTTT. Translating gives CASSTARQGAYNSPLHF.

The genes are TRBV6-6 and TRBJ1-2; unclear D gene. This CDR3 contains 15 residues. V was pared by 6 bases and J by 3 bases, with 17 bases between. Germline V lookup: CDR1 MNHNY, CDR2 SVGAGI (reference sequence). Written as DNA, the CDR3 is TGTGCCAGCAGACTTTACGGGGAAGCCGACTATGGCTACACCTTC. Its translation is CASRLYGEADYGYTF.

This clonotype has only a few counts. The chain carries TRBV11-1 and TRBJ2-2; weak D call: TRBD2 (5 bases). The CDR3 spans 15 residues. Germline V gene lookup returns CDR1 SGHAT and CDR2 FQDESV (reference sequence). The germline V and J ends were trimmed by 0 bases and 7 bases, with 12 bases remaining between them. The CDR3 sequence: CASSLAWQEVGELFF. As DNA, the CDR3 is TGTGCCAGCAGCTTAGCATGGCAGGAGGTCGGGGAGCTGTTTTTT.

This clonotype was seen repeatedly, ten times or more. The genes are TRBV12-3 or TRBV12-4 and TRBJ1-5, with D unresolved. The CDR3 spans 14 residues. V dropped 3 bases and J dropped 3 bases, with 9 bases sitting between them. The CDR3 reads CASSFGRVNQPQHF. In nucleotides, the CDR3 is TGTGCCAGCAGTTTTGGCCGGGTCAATCAGCCCCAGCATTTT.

Note on this clonotype: A single base separates this from a much larger clone, so it may be a read error. It is likely a read error, because the conserved phenylalanine at the end of the CDR3 is missing. The J gene is TRBJ1-5, the V gene TRBV2; D is undetermined. Germline lookup yields CDR1 SNHLY and CDR2 FYNNEI. V was cut by 5 bases and J by 4 bases, with 24 bases left in between. This CDR3 comprises 18 residues. CDR3 region: CASSSPSRIAPGNQPQHS. In DNA form, the CDR3 reads TGTGCCAGCAGTAGCCCCTCCCGGATAGCGCCTGGGAATCAGCCCCAGCATTCT.

This clonotype came up a few times. The chain joins TRBV2 to TRBJ1-5, with D possibly TRBD1 on 6 matching bases. This CDR3 contains 14 residues. With 4 bases removed from V and 4 bases from J, the gap between germline ends came to 11 bases. Germline CDR1 SNHLY, CDR2 FYNNEI. Here the CDR3 DNA reads TGTGCCAGCAGTGCGCAGGGGCGGAATCAGCCCCAGCATTTT. Residues: CASSAQGRNQPQHF.

The chain couples TRBV20-1 to TRBJ1-2; D may be TRBD1 (5 bases). CDR3 size: 15 residues. Trimming took 0 bases from V and 8 from J, leaving 19 bases between them. Germline values: CDR1 DFQATT, CDR2 SNEGSKA (reference sequence). CDR3 in DNA: TGCAGTGCTAGAGACCGCAGGGTGTATACGGGGGGCTACACCTTC. Protein sequence: CSARDRRVYTGGYTF.

This clonotype was seen at least ten times. The chain is built from TRBV7-2 and TRBJ2-1, with 7 bases matching TRBD2. In germline, CDR1 is SGHTA, CDR2 FQGNSA. V shed 5 bases and J 7 bases; nucleotides not matched to a gene: 11. The CDR3 spans 15 residues. The CDR3 protein is CASSLLWGGTNEQFF. The CDR3 nucleotides read TGTGCCAGCAGCCTATTGTGGGGGGGAACGAATGAGCAGTTCTTC.

The CDR3 DNA follows: TGTGCCAGCAGCTTCGGTCCAGGGGAAGGGGATACGCAGTATTTT. Its translation: CASSFGPGEGDTQYF. The gene calls are TRBV5-6 and TRBJ2-3; possibly TRBD1 for D (6 bases). V lost 2 bases, J lost 6 bases, and 16 bases lay in between. Germline loops: CDR1 SGHDT, CDR2 YYEEEE. The CDR3 consists of 15 residues.

This clonotype was seen a handful of times. J is TRBJ2-1 and V is TRBV29-1; D is possibly TRBD2 (6 bases). Germline values: CDR1 SQVTM, CDR2 ANQGSEA. Trimming cost V 5 bases and J 4 bases, with 9 bases left between them. This CDR3 region has 12 residues. The CDR3 sequence is CSVRTIYNEQFF. CDR3 bases: TGCAGCGTTCGGACTATTTACAATGAGCAGTTCTTC.

A few counts support this clonotype. The CDR3 is CASRNRATNTEAFF. The CDR3 DNA reads as TGTGCCAGCAGGAACAGGGCGACGAACACTGAAGCTTTCTTT. The chain combines TRBV28 with TRBJ1-1; TRBD1 might be the D (6 bases). The V end was cut by 6 bases, the J end by 1 base, with 12 bases between. The V gene's germline CDR1 is MDHEN and CDR2 SYDVKM. This CDR3 is built from 14 residues.

The chain recombines TRBV20-1 with TRBJ2-1, with 7 bases aligning to TRBD2. The CDR3 is 14 residues long. Germline lookup yields CDR1 DFQATT and CDR2 SNEGSKA (reference sequence). The J segment lost 7 bases and the V segment lost 5 bases, leaving 11 bases of the junction unmatched. This chain's CDR3 is CSAYSGELGNEQFF. The CDR3 DNA is TGCAGTGCTTACAGCGGGGAGCTTGGTAATGAGCAGTTCTTC.

This clonotype was observed at least ten times. DNA of the CDR3: TGTGCCAGCAGCCGACTCATTGGAACAGGGACTGAAGCTTTCTTT. It codes for CASSRLIGTGTEAFF. This rearrangement joins TRBV7-9 to TRBJ1-1; tentative D call: TRBD1 (6 bases). Trimming left V 5 bases short and J 5 bases short, with 18 bases between. CDR3 length: 15 residues. The V gene's germline CDR1 is SEHNR and CDR2 FQNEAQ (reference sequence).

This clonotype was counted many times. The chain uses TRBV7-2 and TRBJ2-7; TRBD2 agrees at 8 bases. CDR1 is SGHTA and CDR2 is FQGNSA in the germline V gene. V shed 1 base, J shed 5 bases, and the junction held 7 bases outside the gene matches. The CDR3 loop spans 15 amino acids. The CDR3 reads CASSLVVTSDHEQYF. The DNA for the CDR3 is TGTGCCAGCAGCTTAGTAGTGACTAGCGATCACGAGCAGTACTTC.

This clonotype was observed a few times. This chain joins TRBV11-1 and TRBJ2-2, with TRBD1 matching over 8 bases. Losses at the gene ends were 4 bases for V and 3 bases for J; bases not matched to a gene: 10. The CDR3 runs to 17 residues. CDR1 SGHAT and CDR2 FQDESV come from the germline V gene (reference sequence). The CDR3 coding sequence is TGTGCCAGCAGCTACCTTTTAGGACAGGGACACACCGGGGAGCTGTTTTTT. Translation: CASSYLLGQGHTGELFF.

This clonotype was seen many times. The V gene is TRBV11-2, the J gene TRBJ2-1; TRBD2 matches at 9 bases. The CDR3 is 14 residues long. The germline CDR1 and CDR2 sequences are SGHAT and FQNNGV. J was trimmed by 3 bases and V by 6 bases; bases with no gene match: 3. The CDR3 loop is CASRVAGVYNEQFF. The CDR3 DNA reads TGTGCCAGCAGAGTAGCGGGGGTCTACAATGAGCAGTTCTTC.

This clonotype was seen more than once but under ten times. The chain combines TRBV6-1 with TRBJ2-6; either TRBD1 or TRBD2 may fit D (6 bases each). With 6 bases removed from V and 0 bases from J, the gap between germline ends came to 24 bases. Germline assignment: CDR1 MNHNS and CDR2 SASEGT. The CDR3 spans 20 residues. The CDR3 bases are TGTGCCAGCAGCCACGTAGCGTTTCGGGGGCCTAGCTCTGGGGCCAACGTCCTGACTTTC. Translating gives CASSHVAFRGPSSGANVLTF.